This T cell receptor beta chain was profiled in a study of identical twins. Whole-study findings and limits: Diverse VJ usage suggested most zero-insertion clonotypes were not invariant T cells.

V was clipped by 3 bases and J by 10 bases, with 20 bases between them. The CDR3 loop spans 16 amino acids. The germline V gene encodes CDR1 SGHDT and CDR2 YYEEEE. All donors comprised healthy Caucasians. The sample holds a few counts of this clonotype. The antigen is not known. TCRdb re-called the 5' RACE reads with MiXCR, one entry per CDR3 protein. The repertoire holds 1,800,000 or so distinct CDR3 sequences, with around 29% as singletons. The TCR was taken from a newborn girl in good health. Source material: cord blood. The chain recombines TRBV5-6 with TRBJ1-6; no clear D gene. The CDR3 loop reads CASSWRPSGSGSPLHF. The CDR3 bases are TGTGCCAGCAGCTGGAGGCCTTCGGGGTCTGGGTCACCCCTCCACTTT.